The 14 T cell receptor beta chains listed next were all sequenced from one sample in a study of cytomegalovirus exposure and HLA in healthy donors. The table came from immunoSEQ multiplex PCR; TCRdb's copy has only in-frame clones and leaves some out. The sample lists 120,000 to 150,000 clones; about 91% were seen once. The sequencing sample was made of PBMCs. The receptors stem from a young man in good health and CMV-seropositive.

The CDR3, as DNA: TGCGCCAGCAGCCCGTCCGACACCGGCACAGATACGCAGTATTTT. This gives the protein CASSPSDTGTDTQYF. The chain has TRBV4-1 and TRBJ2-3, with D hard to call. Germline CDR1 MGHRA, CDR2 YSYEKL. CDR3 length: 15 residues. V was clipped by 4 bases and J by 1 base, with 12 bases between them.

V usage is TRBV5-1 and J usage is TRBJ2-1; 10 nucleotides match TRBD2. The V gene's germline CDR1 is SGHRS and CDR2 YFSETQ. The CDR3 consists of 17 residues. V was clipped by 0 bases and J by 6 bases; unmatched bases: 9. Here the CDR3 DNA reads TGCGCCAGCAGCTTGGTTTATACTAGCGGGGCTACCAATGAGCAGTTCTTC. It is translated as CASSLVYTSGATNEQFF.

The V and J genes are TRBV6-5 and TRBJ2-7; D is perhaps TRBD2 (6 bases). Per the germline V gene, CDR1 is MNHEY and CDR2 is SVGAGI. Trimming pared 1 base from V and 2 bases from J, leaving 9 bases between. This CDR3 is 14 amino acids long. CDR3 sequence reads: CASSYWSGAYEQYF. CDR3 in DNA: TGTGCCAGCAGTTACTGGTCGGGGGCCTACGAGCAGTACTTC.

The chain links TRBV11-3 to TRBJ1-1; TRBD1 is a possible D gene (5 bases). The V gene lost 1 base and the J gene lost 0 bases, with 9 bases spanning the gap. The CDR3 length is 15 residues. Germline loops: CDR1 SGHNT, CDR2 YENEEA. The CDR3 region has the DNA TGTGCCAGCAGCTTAGGACAGCCAATGAACACTGAAGCTTTCTTT. It yields the protein CASSLGQPMNTEAFF.

The rearrangement joins TRBV14 to TRBJ1-1, with a tentative D call TRBD1 (6 bases). In germline, CDR1 is SGHDN, CDR2 FVKESK. Trimming took 0 bases from V and 5 from J, leaving 13 bases between them. This CDR3 contains 15 residues. The CDR3 DNA follows: TGTGCCAGCAGCCAAGATTACAGGGAAAATACTGAAGCTTTCTTT. The encoded protein is CASSQDYRENTEAFF.

V is TRBV6-1 and J is TRBJ2-7, with 13 positions matching TRBD2. Germline-derived CDR1 and CDR2 are MNHNS and SASEGT. CDR3 length: 17 residues. V shed 3 bases, J shed 4 bases, and the junction held 9 bases outside the gene matches. CDR3 bases: TGTGCCAGCAGTGAGGAGGAGGGACTAGCGGGATCTTACGAGCAGTACTTC. This translates into CASSEEEGLAGSYEQYF.

V gene TRBV30 combines with J gene TRBJ1-1; no firm D call. The length of the CDR3 is 15 residues. Germline CDR1 GTSNPN, CDR2 SVGIG (reference sequence). V lost 0 bases, J lost 6 bases, and 17 bases lay in between. DNA of the CDR3: TGTGCCTGGAGTGTTGACCGGGTTAGACGTGCTGAAGCTTTCTTT. Translated: CAWSVDRVRRAEAFF. Complete variable domain (other parts from reference TRBV30 and TRBJ1-1): SQTIHQWPATLVQPVGSPLSLECTVEGTSNPNLYWYRQAAGRGLQLLFYSVGIGQISSEVPQNLSASRPQDRQFILSSKKLLLSDSGFYLCAWSVDRVRRAEAFFGQGTRLTVV.

V and J are TRBV27 and TRBJ1-5, with 10 bases lining up with TRBD1. There are 17 residues in the CDR3. Germline assignment: CDR1 MNHEY and CDR2 SMNVEV (reference sequence). J lost 8 bases, V lost 7 bases, and 17 bases had no gene match. This chain's CDR3 is CASTRFAGQGKSEPQHF. In DNA, the CDR3 is TGTGCCAGCACCCGCTTCGCGGGACAGGGGAAATCAGAGCCCCAGCATTTT.

The V and J genes are TRBV14 and TRBJ2-1; a possible D gene is TRBD1 (7 bases). The V end lost 4 bases, the J end lost 7 bases, and 26 bases lay between the germline ends. Germline V gene data show CDR1 as SGHDN and CDR2 as FVKESK. The CDR3 extends over 18 amino acids. The CDR3 nucleotides are TGTGCCAGCAGCCCTACCGGGGGTCGAGGGGGCGCCGAGAATGAGCAGTTCTTC. As protein: CASSPTGGRGGAENEQFF.

This clone was detected once. The chain recombines TRBV10-3 with TRBJ2-1, with TRBD2 matching 15 bases. The CDR3 has 20 amino acids. Germline CDR1 reads ENHRY; CDR2 reads SYGVKD. V was pared by 2 bases and J by 4 bases, with 12 bases of the junction left unmatched. The CDR3 loop is CAISEPGLAGGPSTYNEQFF. CDR3 DNA sequence: TGTGCCATCAGTGAGCCGGGACTAGCGGGGGGTCCCTCCACTTACAATGAGCAGTTCTTC.

J is TRBJ1-1 and V is TRBV30; D is undetermined. This CDR3 is built from 11 residues. CDR1 and CDR2 from the germline V gene are GTSNPN and SVGIG (reference sequence). V lost 2 bases and J lost 2, with 3 bases in between. CDR3 DNA sequence: TGTGCCTGGAGTCTTAACACTGAAGCTTTCTTT. It is translated as CAWSLNTEAFF.

This clone appeared once. V is TRBV29-1 and J is TRBJ2-6; 10 bases align to TRBD1. Unmatched junction bases numbered 9, after V lost 6 bases and J lost 1 base. The germline V gene has CDR1 SQVTM and CDR2 ANQGSEA. The CDR3 loop spans 17 amino acids. The CDR3 coding sequence is TGCAGCGTAATGACCGGGACAGGGGTGTCTGGGGCCAACGTCCTGACTTTC. Its translation: CSVMTGTGVSGANVLTF.

The chain recombines TRBV6-5 with TRBJ2-5, with D perhaps TRBD1 (6 bases). TRBJ2-7 explains the end of the DNA better; the J call may be wrong. Germline values: CDR1 MNHEY, CDR2 SVGAGI. The CDR3 is 12 amino acids. CDR3 loop: CASRTANYEQYF. The CDR3 DNA reads TGTGCCAGCCGGACAGCGAACTACGAGCAGTACTTC.

The chain combines TRBV4-1 with TRBJ2-5; a possible D gene is TRBD1 (6 bases). CDR3 size: 17 residues. Germline V lookup: CDR1 MGHRA, CDR2 YSYEKL. The ends were cut back, 4 bases at V and 4 bases at J, with 22 bases in the middle. The chain's CDR3 is CASSRDMQRAERETQYF. The CDR3 DNA reads TGCGCCAGCAGCCGGGACATGCAGAGGGCAGAGAGAGAGACCCAGTACTTC.